Presented here are 19 T cell receptor beta chains from one specimen sequenced in a study of T-cell memory formation after mild COVID-19. TCRdb re-called the 5' RACE reads with MiXCR, one entry per CDR3 protein. Altogether approximately 300,000 distinct CDR3 sequences are present, approximately 15% being singletons, with the ten largest covering roughly 23%. The specimen was PBMCs or a T cell subset sorted from them (not recorded which). Receptors were obtained from a man aged 18 to 30 who had mild COVID-19 (a few samples of this study predate the infection). Cell type and time point are not known.

The chain employs TRBV20-1 and TRBJ1-6, with 8 bases that match TRBD1. Germline V lookup: CDR1 DFQATT, CDR2 SNEGSKA (reference sequence). This CDR3 is 14 amino acids long. Unmatched junction bases numbered 8, after V lost 5 bases and J lost 8 bases. The CDR3 protein is CSAPKTGDYSPLHF. The CDR3 DNA reads TGCAGTGCTCCTAAGACAGGGGATTATTCACCCCTCCACTTT.

This clonotype was seen a handful of times. The chain joins TRBV15 to TRBJ2-7, with 7 bases fitting TRBD1. Germline V gene sequence: CDR1 LNHNV, CDR2 YYDKDF (reference sequence). With V trimmed by 0 bases and J by 3 bases, 8 bases remained unmatched. CDR3 length: 16 amino acids. CDR3 protein: CATSRDKTGWGYEQYF. The CDR3 DNA follows: TGTGCCACCAGCAGAGATAAGACAGGGTGGGGCTACGAGCAGTACTTC. Looking up the rest from reference TRBV15 and TRBJ2-7 gives the full variable domain: DAMVIQNPRYQVTQFGKPVTLSCSQTLNHNVMYWYQQKSSQAPKLLFHYYDKDFNNEADTPDNFQSRRPNTSFCFLDIRSPGLGDTAMYLCATSRDKTGWGYEQYFGPGTRLTVT.

The V and J genes are TRBV29-1 and TRBJ2-2, with TRBD2 matching over 8 bases. The CDR3 runs 15 residues. Germline values: CDR1 SQVTM, CDR2 ANQGSEA. The V gene end was trimmed by 0 bases and the J gene end by 6 bases; junction bases not matched to a gene: 6. CDR3 region: CSVEDERGLAGELFF. CDR3 nucleotides: TGCAGCGTTGAAGATGAGCGGGGGCTGGCCGGGGAGCTGTTTTTT.

The chain uses TRBV20-1 and TRBJ2-5; tentatively, D is TRBD1 or TRBD2 (7 bases each). CDR3 length: 15 amino acids. The germline V and J ends were trimmed by 0 bases and 4 bases, with 15 bases remaining between them. The V gene's germline CDR1 is DFQATT and CDR2 SNEGSKA (reference sequence). CDR3 region: CSAREAGGATETQYF. In DNA form, the CDR3 reads TGCAGTGCTAGAGAAGCAGGGGGGGCCACAGAGACCCAGTACTTC.

The sample holds a few counts of this clonotype. V is TRBV29-1 and J is TRBJ1-2; TRBD1 is a possible D gene (5 bases). CDR3 length: 14 residues. In germline, CDR1 is SQVTM, CDR2 ANQGSEA. Trimming left V 6 bases short and J 4 bases short, with 18 bases between. The CDR3 spells CSVGRDGDPYGYTF. CDR3 nucleotide sequence: TGCAGCGTGGGGCGGGACGGCGACCCCTATGGCTACACCTTC.

The V and J genes are TRBV12-3 or TRBV12-4 and TRBJ2-3; TRBD1 matches at 8 bases. This CDR3 spans 13 amino acids. The V gene end was trimmed by 1 base and the J gene end by 15 bases; junction bases not matched to a gene: 9. The CDR3 DNA is TGTGCCAGCAGTTTAGTTGGGGACAGGAGCGGATATTTT. It is translated as CASSLVGDRSGYF.

This clonotype occurred a few times. The rearrangement uses TRBV10-2 and TRBJ1-2, with TRBD1 identical over 9 bases. The germline V gene encodes CDR1 WSHSY and CDR2 SAAADI. The CDR3 covers 15 residues. After removal of 8 bases from V and 7 bases from J, the junction contained 14 bases not matched to a gene. The DNA for the CDR3 is TGCGCCAGCTCCGCCTGGGACAGGGAGTCGGGTGGCTACACCTTC. It translates to CASSAWDRESGGYTF.

This clonotype was found a few times. The V call is TRBV7-9, the J call TRBJ2-1, with unresolved D. The CDR3 is 10 amino acids. Germline CDR1 reads SEHNR; CDR2 reads FQNEAQ (reference sequence). Trimming left V 5 bases short and J 9 bases short, with 5 bases between. The CDR3 nucleotides are TGTGCCAGCAGCACGATTGAGCAGTTCTTC. It encodes CASSTIEQFF.

In its sample, this clonotype was seen a few times. The chain links TRBV9 to TRBJ1-4; the D gene is possibly TRBD1 (5 bases). The germline gives CDR1 SGDLS, CDR2 YYNGEE. The CDR3 spans 14 residues. The V gene lost 3 bases and the J gene lost 5 bases, with 11 bases spanning the gap. This chain's CDR3 is CASSDGALNEKLFF. The DNA of the CDR3 is TGTGCCAGCAGCGATGGGGCCTTGAATGAAAAACTGTTTTTT.

This clonotype has only a few counts. The chain joins TRBV2 to TRBJ2-3; 8 bases match TRBD1. J lost 4 bases, V lost 4 bases, and 1 base had no gene match. Germline lookup yields CDR1 SNHLY and CDR2 FYNNEI. CDR3 length: 13 amino acids. The CDR3 DNA follows: TGTGCCAGCAGTGGGACAGGGCCAGATACGCAGTATTTT. Its protein product is CASSGTGPDTQYF.

This clonotype turned up a few times. This rearrangement joins TRBV4-2 to TRBJ1-5; D is unclear. Trimming cost V 4 bases and J 7 bases, with 14 bases left between them. This CDR3 is built from 14 residues. Germline V gene sequence: CDR1 LGHNA, CDR2 YNFKEQ. The CDR3 DNA is TGTGCCAGCAGCCCCGAAGAGGGTAGCCAGCCCCAGCATTTT. It encodes CASSPEEGSQPQHF.

The V and J genes are TRBV20-1 and TRBJ1-5, with TRBD1 identical over 8 bases. The CDR3 has 13 amino acids. Trimming at V came to 6 bases and at J to 7 bases, leaving 8 bases not matched to a gene. CDR1 DFQATT and CDR2 SNEGSKA come from the germline V gene (reference sequence). The CDR3 DNA follows: TGCAGTGCCATTCAGGGGGCGCGACAGCCCCAGCATTTT. It codes for CSAIQGARQPQHF.

This clonotype was recorded a few times. This sequence joins TRBV7-9 and TRBJ2-3; 13 bases are a match to TRBD2. The CDR3 is 16 residues long. CDR1 is SEHNR, CDR2 FQNEAQ, per germline (reference sequence). With V trimmed by 6 bases and J by 1 base, 4 bases remained unmatched. This CDR3 is CASSRTSGGGTDTQYF. CDR3 bases: TGTGCCAGCAGTCGCACTAGCGGGGGGGGCACAGATACGCAGTATTTT.

The V call is TRBV20-1, the J call TRBJ2-7, with D perhaps matching TRBD1 (6 bases). This CDR3 has 13 amino acids. Trimming stripped 6 bases from V and 3 bases from J, with 15 bases between. From germline, CDR1 is DFQATT and CDR2 SNEGSKA (reference sequence). The CDR3, as DNA: TGCAGTGCCAATAAAGCGACAGGCTACGAGCAGTACGTC. It translates to CSANKATGYEQYV.

This clonotype was counted between two and nine times. The V call is TRBV7-2, the J call TRBJ1-6; 7 nucleotides agree with TRBD1. CDR3 length: 15 residues. Germline CDR1 SGHTA, CDR2 FQGNSA. The junction had 5 bases not matched to a gene; V was cut back by 3 bases and J by 6 bases. CDR3 coding DNA: TGTGCCAGCAGCTTGGACAGGCTCTCTAATTCACCCCTCCACTTT. Translation: CASSLDRLSNSPLHF.

V gene TRBV4-1 combines with J gene TRBJ2-3; no clear D. Germline CDR1 reads MGHRA; CDR2 reads YSYEKL. The length of the CDR3 is 12 residues. V lost 3 bases and J 6 bases, leaving 7 bases between the germline ends. CDR3 region: CASSHPLDTQYF. The DNA of the CDR3 is TGCGCCAGCAGCCACCCCCTGGATACGCAGTATTTT.

The CDR3 region has the DNA TGTGCCAGCAGCCCCAACAGCAGAGGAAGCTATGGCTACACCTTC. Protein sequence: CASSPNSRGSYGYTF. This chain joins TRBV7-2 and TRBJ1-2; unclear D gene. V lost 5 bases and J 4 bases, leaving 17 bases between the germline ends. The CDR3 totals 15 residues. The germline V gene encodes CDR1 SGHTA and CDR2 FQGNSA.

Here the CDR3 DNA reads TGTGCCAGCAGTGAGAGAGGGGTCACCGGGGAGCTGTTTTTT. This encodes CASSERGVTGELFF. The rearrangement links TRBV2 to TRBJ2-2, with D perhaps matching TRBD1 or TRBD2 (5 bases each). This CDR3 comprises 14 residues. The V and J ends lost 3 bases and 4 bases respectively, with 9 bases between them. Germline-derived CDR1 and CDR2 are SNHLY and FYNNEI.

This clonotype appeared a few times. V is TRBV7-2 and J is TRBJ1-2; tentatively, D is TRBD1 (6 bases). The CDR3 contains 12 residues. Germline V gene lookup returns CDR1 SGHTA and CDR2 FQGNSA. Trimming left V 5 bases short and J 6 bases short, with 10 bases between. CDR3 DNA: TGTGCCAGCAGCCCAGGGACAAATGGCTACACCTTC. This encodes CASSPGTNGYTF.